Sequencing of this T cell receptor (beta chain) was carried out in a study of blood T cells in healthy people across ages (dated by TCRdb to the mid-2010s). With regard to the full study: In model experiments, template switching captured about one uniquely barcoded TCR beta cDNA molecule for every two T cells. Using deep sequencing normalized with unique cDNA molecular identifiers, the study measured how TCR beta repertoire diversity changes with age. Four age groups were formed from the donors: young (average approximately 15 years), middle-aged (approximately 39), aged (around 62) and long-lived (around 80). To avoid experimental bias, donors of different ages were randomly spread across the sequencing lanes. For two donors (one aged 18 to 29 and one aged 80 or older), the study analyzed two additional independent replicas of 1 million unique cDNA reads from the same blood draw.

Study-wide findings and limitations: Bulk unsorted PBMC profiling prevented conclusive comparison of naive and antigen-experienced compartments. As age increased, observed TCR beta diversity per million T cells dropped in a roughly linear way, and a significant reduction was already evident by age 40. Because the CMV infection status of the donors was unknown, age-related changes in expanded clonotypes may potentially have been confounded. Compared with the aged group, the long-lived group had more naive CD4+ T cells, fewer expanded clones and increased TCR diversity, a pattern suggesting age selection. Total diversity estimates from one million sequenced T cells were considered lower bounds and underestimates. There was a strong correlation between observed TCR beta diversity and the percentage of naive T cells measured by flow cytometry.

Donors were a few dozen systemically healthy Caucasian individuals from Russia aged 6 to 90 years. Each donor gave ten milliliters of peripheral blood, drawn into EDTA-treated Vacutainer tubes. PBMCs were isolated by Ficoll-Paque density-gradient centrifugation, with at least 6 million obtained per sample. Total RNA was extracted from PBMCs with Trizol reagent, with at least 5 micrograms obtained per sample. The percentages of naive CD45RAhigh/CD27high T cells were determined by flow cytometry on a PBMC aliquot from every donor. The library came from 5' RACE. Sequenced on an Illumina HiSeq 2500. The second PCR ran for roughly 7 to 12 cycles and used a J-beta primer mix along with a sample-barcoded 5' primer. Each TCR beta cDNA molecule received a unique molecular identifier from a template-switch 5' adaptor carrying 12 random nucleotides. Each sample yielded at least 3 million CDR3-containing paired-end reads. The Mint cDNA synthesis kit, primed by a TRBC-specific oligonucleotide, was used to synthesize first-strand cDNA from all RNA. Following uracil-DNA glycosylase treatment, all cDNA underwent a first 18-cycle PCR with the universal primers M1SS and BC2_uni_R. The paper's processing steps were these. Normalization of each sample was performed by random selection of 1 million high-quality reads, each carrying a distinct molecular identifier. Reads with shared molecular identifiers were discarded instead of being binned into consensus sequences. MiTCR, run with a Q25 quality threshold and the strictest error-elimination algorithm, handled CDR3 identification, clonotype clustering and error correction. A nonparametric unseen species model with Euler transformation was used to estimate lower-bound total TCR beta diversity. TCRdb cleaned the public reads at Q25 with fastp, built clones with MiXCR and kept in-frame beta chains. Here each entry gathers all rows of one CDR3 protein and keeps the most common genes and DNA. The V and J calls and clone size are TCRdb's, not the authors'. Within this sample are some 710,000 distinct CDR3 sequences, with about 42% of them counted one time only. The ten largest account for about a sixth of the sample.

The germline V gene encodes CDR1 SGHAT and CDR2 FQDESV (reference sequence). The CDR3 runs 16 amino acids, cysteine and phenylalanine included. The sequence is cut down to CDR3 DNA, 48 bases in frame from base 1. V lost 7 bases and J lost 0 bases; the stretch between them is 17 bases long. Details on this clonotype: Its antigen is currently not known. Base quality data are lacking; no much larger clone is found one base away.

Sequences were obtained from blood. This clonotype originated in a man older than 75 in good health. The sequence is built from TRBV11-1 and TRBJ2-3, and the D gene may be TRBD2, 5 bases matching. CDR3 sequence: CASTLGVGGSTDTQYF. The DNA sequence is given as TGTGCCAGCACCCTGGGAGTTGGCGGAAGCACAGATACGCAGTATTTT.